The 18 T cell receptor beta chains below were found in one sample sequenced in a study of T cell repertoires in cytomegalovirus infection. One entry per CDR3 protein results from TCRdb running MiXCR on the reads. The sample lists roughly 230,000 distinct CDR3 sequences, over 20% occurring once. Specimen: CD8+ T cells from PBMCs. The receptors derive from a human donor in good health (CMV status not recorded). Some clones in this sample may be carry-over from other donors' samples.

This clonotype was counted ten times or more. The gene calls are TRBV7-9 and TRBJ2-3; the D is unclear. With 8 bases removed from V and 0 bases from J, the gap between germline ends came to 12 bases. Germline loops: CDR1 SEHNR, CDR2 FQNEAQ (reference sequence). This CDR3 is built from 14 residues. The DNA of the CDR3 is TGTGCCAGCCCCAGCGAACCTAGCACAGATACGCAGTATTTT. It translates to CASPSEPSTDTQYF.

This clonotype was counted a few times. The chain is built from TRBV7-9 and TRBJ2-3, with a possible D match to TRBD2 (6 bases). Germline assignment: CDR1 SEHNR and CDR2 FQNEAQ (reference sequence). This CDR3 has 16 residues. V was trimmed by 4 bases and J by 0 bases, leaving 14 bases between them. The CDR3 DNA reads TGTGCCAGCAGCTCCCAAACTAGCCGAAGCACAGATACGCAGTATTTT. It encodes CASSSQTSRSTDTQYF.

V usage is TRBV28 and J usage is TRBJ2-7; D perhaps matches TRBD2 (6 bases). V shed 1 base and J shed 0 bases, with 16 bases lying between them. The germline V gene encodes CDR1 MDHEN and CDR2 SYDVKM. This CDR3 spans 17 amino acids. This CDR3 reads CASSLSLGGESSYEQYF. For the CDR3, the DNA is TGTGCCAGCAGTTTATCCTTAGGCGGGGAAAGCTCCTACGAGCAGTACTTC.

DNA of the CDR3: TGTGCCAGCAGCATACAGGAGCAAGAGACCCAGTACTTC. It codes for CASSIQEQETQYF. The genes are TRBV7-9 and TRBJ2-5; maybe TRBD1 (5 bases). CDR3 length: 13 residues. The germline gives CDR1 SEHNR, CDR2 FQNEAQ (reference sequence). V lost 5 bases and J lost 2, with 9 bases in between.

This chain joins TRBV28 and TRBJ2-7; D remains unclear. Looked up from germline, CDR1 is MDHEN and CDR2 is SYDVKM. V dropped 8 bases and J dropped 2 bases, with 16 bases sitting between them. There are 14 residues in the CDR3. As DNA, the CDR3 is TGTGCCAGCGGCCTAAGCAGGTTGACCTACGAGCAGTACTTC. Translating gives CASGLSRLTYEQYF.

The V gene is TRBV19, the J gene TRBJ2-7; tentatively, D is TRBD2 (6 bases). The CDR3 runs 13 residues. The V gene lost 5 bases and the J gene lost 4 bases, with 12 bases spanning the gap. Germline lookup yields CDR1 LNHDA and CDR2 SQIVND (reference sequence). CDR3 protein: CASSAGRPYEQYF. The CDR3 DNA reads TGTGCCAGTAGTGCGGGACGGCCTTACGAGCAGTACTTC.

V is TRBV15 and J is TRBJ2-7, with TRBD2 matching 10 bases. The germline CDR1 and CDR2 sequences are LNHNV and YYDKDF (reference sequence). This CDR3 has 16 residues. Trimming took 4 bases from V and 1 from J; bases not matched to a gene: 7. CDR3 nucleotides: TGTGCCACCAGCACAGACGGGACTAGCGAGTCCTACGAGCAGTACTTC. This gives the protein CATSTDGTSESYEQYF. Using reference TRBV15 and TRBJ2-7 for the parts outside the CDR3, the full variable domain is DAMVIQNPRYQVTQFGKPVTLSCSQTLNHNVMYWYQQKSSQAPKLLFHYYDKDFNNEADTPDNFQSRRPNTSFCFLDIRSPGLGDTAMYLCATSTDGTSESYEQYFGPGTRLTVT.

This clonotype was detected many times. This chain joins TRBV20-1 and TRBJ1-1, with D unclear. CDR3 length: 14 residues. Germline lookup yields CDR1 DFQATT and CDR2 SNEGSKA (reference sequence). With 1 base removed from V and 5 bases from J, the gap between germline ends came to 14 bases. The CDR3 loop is CSARGMDDGTEAFF. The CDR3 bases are TGCAGTGCTAGAGGAATGGATGATGGGACTGAAGCTTTCTTT.

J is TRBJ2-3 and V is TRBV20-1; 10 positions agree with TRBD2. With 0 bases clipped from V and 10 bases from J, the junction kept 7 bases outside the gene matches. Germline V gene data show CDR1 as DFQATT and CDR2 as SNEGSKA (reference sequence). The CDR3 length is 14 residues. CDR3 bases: TGCAGTGCTAGAGATGAGGGACTAGCGAGGGCGCAGTATTTT. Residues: CSARDEGLARAQYF.

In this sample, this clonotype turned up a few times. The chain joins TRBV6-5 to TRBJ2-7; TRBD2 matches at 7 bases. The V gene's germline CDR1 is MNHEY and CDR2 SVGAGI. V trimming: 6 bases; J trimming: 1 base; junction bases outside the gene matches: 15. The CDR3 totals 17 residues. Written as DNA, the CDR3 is TGTGCCAGCAGAACCCCCAACCTGGGAGGGGTTTCCTACGAGCAGTACTTC. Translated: CASRTPNLGGVSYEQYF.

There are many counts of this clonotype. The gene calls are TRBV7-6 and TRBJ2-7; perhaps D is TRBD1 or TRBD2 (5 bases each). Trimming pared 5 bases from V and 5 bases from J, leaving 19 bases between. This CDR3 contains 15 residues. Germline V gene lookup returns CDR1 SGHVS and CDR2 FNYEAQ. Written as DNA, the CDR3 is TGTGCCAGCAGCACCCGGGACCTTCCCGAGCACGAGCAGTACTTC. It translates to CASSTRDLPEHEQYF.

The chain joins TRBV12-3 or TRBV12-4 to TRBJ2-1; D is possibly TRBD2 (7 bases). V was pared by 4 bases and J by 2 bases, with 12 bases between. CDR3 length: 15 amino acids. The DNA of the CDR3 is TGTGCCAGCAGTTCCCGGGGGGCCACCTACAATGAGCAGTTCTTC. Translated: CASSSRGATYNEQFF.

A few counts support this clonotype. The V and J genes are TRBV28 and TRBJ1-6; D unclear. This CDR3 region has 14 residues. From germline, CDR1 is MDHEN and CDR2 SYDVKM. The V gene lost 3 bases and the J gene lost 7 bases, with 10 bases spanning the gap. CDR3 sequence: CASSLADANSPLHF. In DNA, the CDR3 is TGTGCCAGCAGTTTGGCAGATGCAAATTCACCCCTCCACTTT.

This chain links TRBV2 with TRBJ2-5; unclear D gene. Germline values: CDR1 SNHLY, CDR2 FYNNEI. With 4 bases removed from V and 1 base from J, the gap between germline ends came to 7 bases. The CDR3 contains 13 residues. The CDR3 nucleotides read TGTGCCAGCAGTGGACGAATCCAAGAGACCCAGTACTTC. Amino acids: CASSGRIQETQYF.

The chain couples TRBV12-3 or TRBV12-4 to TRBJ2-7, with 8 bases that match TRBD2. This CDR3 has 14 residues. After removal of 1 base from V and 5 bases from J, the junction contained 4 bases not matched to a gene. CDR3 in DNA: TGTGCCAGCAGTTTAGAGCGGGGGCGAAACGAGCAGTACTTC. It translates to CASSLERGRNEQYF.

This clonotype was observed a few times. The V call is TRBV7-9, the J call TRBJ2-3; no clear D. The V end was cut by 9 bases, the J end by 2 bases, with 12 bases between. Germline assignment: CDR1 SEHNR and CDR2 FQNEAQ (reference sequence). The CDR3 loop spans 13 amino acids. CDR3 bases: TGTGCCAGTTTCCAGGAAAACACAGATACGCAGTATTTT. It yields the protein CASFQENTDTQYF.

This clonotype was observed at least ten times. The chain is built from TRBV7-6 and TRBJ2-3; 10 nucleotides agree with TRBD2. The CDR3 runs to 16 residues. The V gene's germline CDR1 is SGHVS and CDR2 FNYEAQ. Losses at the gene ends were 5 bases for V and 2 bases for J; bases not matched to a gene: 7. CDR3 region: CASSGSGGGVTDTQYF. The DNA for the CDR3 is TGTGCCAGCAGCGGAAGCGGGGGGGGTGTCACAGATACGCAGTATTTT.

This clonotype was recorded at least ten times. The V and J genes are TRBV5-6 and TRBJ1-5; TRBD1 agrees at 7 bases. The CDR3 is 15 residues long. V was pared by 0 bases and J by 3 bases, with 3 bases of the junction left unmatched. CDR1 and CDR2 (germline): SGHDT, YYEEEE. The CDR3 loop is CASSLGTGANQPQHF. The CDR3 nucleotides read TGTGCCAGCAGCTTGGGGACAGGTGCCAATCAGCCCCAGCATTTT. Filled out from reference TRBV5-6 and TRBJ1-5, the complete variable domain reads DAGVTQSPTHLIKTRGQQVTLRCSPKSGHDTVSWYQQALGQGPQFIFQYYEEEERQRGNFPDRFSGHQFPNYSSELNVNALLLGDSALYLCASSLGTGANQPQHFGDGTRLSIL.